This T cell receptor (beta chain) was recovered during a study of blood T cell repertoires in COVID-19 (dated by TCRdb to the early 2020s). Notes on the research overall: Samples covering the acute and convalescent phases of COVID-19 were provided by collaborators in the United States, Italy and Spain. The material from the prospective study consisted of cDNA or gDNA derived from T cells, B-cell-depleted T cells, or PBMCs. Subjects who had been exposed to COVID-19, were actively infected with it, or had recovered from it provided the deeply sampled blood TCRbeta repertoires that made up the dataset. The repertoires were released in a freely available public database intended as a resource for research on the immune response to SARS-CoV-2. The samples were drawn from the first 160 participants of the ongoing ImmuneRACE study and from more than 1,000 subjects provided by 6 global collaborators. The sample metadata nearly always contained a de-identified subject ID, COVID-19 status, age in years and sex. Where available, HLA class I and class II types were taken from metadata supplied by the sample provider and were not determined by assay-based typing.

V is pared back by 0 bases and J by 0 bases, with 8 bases lying between the germline termini. CDR1 and CDR2 are read off the germline V gene as SGHRS and YFSETQ. The CDR3 has 15 amino acids, counting the end cysteine and phenylalanine. Only the CDR3 region is kept as DNA, spanning 45 bases read in frame from base 1. What the work shows at the level of the full study, not this receptor alone: Clinical and demographic metadata were provided uncurated, with the amount varying by source and participant.

Regarding this clone: The antigen this receptor binds is unknown. No base quality values were provided; no much bigger clone lies one nucleotide off.

Collaborating institutions collected whole blood in K2EDTA tubes following their own protocols. For TCRbeta analysis, collaborators shipped samples in one of three forms: frozen whole blood, isolated PBMCs, or DNA extracted from either of those sample types. TCRbeta CDR3 regions were amplified from genomic DNA using the immunoSEQ Assay, a bias-controlled multiplex PCR. As for how the authors treated the data: Within the assay, amplification of reference gene primers was used to estimate how many nucleated cells each sample contained. To quantify the absolute abundance of each unique TCRbeta CDR3 rearrangement, sequence reads were collapsed and filtered. For each sample, productive Simpson clonality was calculated as the square root of Simpson's diversity index across productive rearrangements. The clones in this table, taken by TCRdb from immuneACCESS, are in-frame only. Not every clone is retained; where verified, under half of the shortfall comes from an unresolved V gene, and the cause of the rest is unknown. V and J calls plus clone size are reproduced from that table; the DNA served to infer D and trimming. The sample table holds 95,000 to 110,000 clones, of which 85% to 90% were seen once. The ten biggest clones cover roughly 5% of the sample.

The receptor was derived from a human donor in a cohort sampled during active COVID-19. The sample was peripheral blood. The chain uses TRBV5-1 and TRBJ2-3, and possibly TRBD1, on 6 matching bases. In nucleotides, the sequence is TGCGCCAGCAGCTTGGAGGGGGTTAGCACAGATACGCAGTATTTT. This encodes CASSLEGVSTDTQYF. With the portions outside the CDR3 filled from the reference TRBV5-1 and TRBJ2-3 genes, the complete variable region becomes KAGVTQTPRYLIKTRGQQVTLSCSPISGHRSVSWYQQTPGQGLQFLFEYFSETQRNKGNFPGRFSGRQFSNSRSEMNVSTLELGDSALYLCASSLEGVSTDTQYFGPGTRLTVL.